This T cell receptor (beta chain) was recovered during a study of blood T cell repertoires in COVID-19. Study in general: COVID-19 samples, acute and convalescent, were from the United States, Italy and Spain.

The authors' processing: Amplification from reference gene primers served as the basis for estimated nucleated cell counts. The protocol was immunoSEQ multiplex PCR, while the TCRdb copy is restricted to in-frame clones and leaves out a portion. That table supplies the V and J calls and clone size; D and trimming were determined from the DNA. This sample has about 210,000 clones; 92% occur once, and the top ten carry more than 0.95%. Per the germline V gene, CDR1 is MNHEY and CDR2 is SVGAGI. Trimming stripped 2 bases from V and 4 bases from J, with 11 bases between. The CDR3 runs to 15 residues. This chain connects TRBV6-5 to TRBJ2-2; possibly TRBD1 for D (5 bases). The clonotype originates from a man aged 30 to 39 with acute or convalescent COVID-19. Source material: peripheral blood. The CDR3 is CASSYQGVTTGELFF. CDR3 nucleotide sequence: TGTGCCAGCAGTTACCAAGGGGTCACCACCGGGGAGCTGTTTTTT.